These T cell receptor beta chains were read from a single sample in a study of glioma-infiltrating T cells after dendritic cell vaccination. The method was immunoSEQ multiplex PCR; TCRdb's version includes in-frame clones alone and lacks a portion of them. The sample lists 90,000 to 110,000 clones, 90% occurring once. Sequencing used blood, obtained after dendritic cell vaccination. These receptors were obtained from a human donor with glioblastoma. Both conserved end residues are part of each CDR3. The D gene is left open where the match is weak. Size values are once, few and many counts, or a class for expanded clones, and some rows have none.

D: -; size: once; J: TRBJ2-1; V: TRBV7-8; CDR3: CASSLVEGFRDNEQFF; DNA: TGTGCCAGCAGCTTAGTTGAGGGATTTCGGGACAATGAGCAGTTCTTC
D: -; size: -; J: TRBJ2-7; V: TRBV30; CDR3: CAWRPGSYEQYF; DNA: TGTGCCTGGAGACCGGGTTCCTACGAGCAGTACTTC
D: -; size: -; J: TRBJ1-3; V: TRBV6-1; CDR3: CASSRDIYSGNTIYF; DNA: TGTGCCAGCAGCCGGGACATTTACTCTGGAAACACCATATATTTT
D: TRBD1; size: -; J: TRBJ1-2; V: TRBV2; CDR3: CASRPRTGDKGGYTF; DNA: TGTGCCAGCCGACCCCGGACAGGGGATAAAGGTGGCTACACCTTC
D: -; size: once; J: TRBJ2-3; V: TRBV5-1; CDR3: CASSLGGTSTDTQYF; DNA: TGCGCCAGCAGCTTGGGCGGGACTAGCACAGATACGCAGTATTTT
D: -; size: -; J: TRBJ1-1; V: TRBV5-1; CDR3: CASSLGLDSGIMNTEAFF; DNA: TGCGCCAGCAGCTTGGGGCTAGACAGCGGGATTATGAACACTGAAGCTTTCTTT
D: -; size: -; J: TRBJ2-3; V: TRBV6-1; CDR3: CASSGYSGTTDTQYF; DNA: TGTGCCAGCAGTGGTTATTCAGGAACCACAGATACGCAGTATTTT
D: TRBD1; size: once; J: TRBJ2-5; V: TRBV12-5; CDR3: CASGRQGRQETQYF; DNA: TGTGCTAGTGGCCGACAGGGGCGGCAAGAGACCCAGTACTTC
D: -; size: -; J: TRBJ1-1; V: TRBV5-4; CDR3: CASSLAGGAGMNTEAFF; DNA: TGTGCCAGCAGCTTGGCCGGGGGGGCCGGGATGAACACTGAAGCTTTCTTT
D: TRBD1; size: -; J: TRBJ1-4; V: TRBV15; CDR3: CATSGWTGTGEKLFF; DNA: TGTGCCACCAGCGGCTGGACAGGGACAGGTGAAAAACTGTTTTTT
D: -; size: -; J: TRBJ2-2; V: TRBV10-3; CDR3: CAISESEAEQLFF; DNA: TGTGCCATCAGTGAGTCGGAGGCAGAACAGCTGTTTTTT
D: -; size: few; J: TRBJ2-7; V: TRBV6-1; CDR3: CASSVGPDPSYEQYF; DNA: TGTGCCAGCAGTGTTGGGCCTGATCCCTCCTACGAGCAGTACTTC
D: -; size: -; J: TRBJ1-6; V: TRBV6-1; CDR3: CASNSGLVGSPLHF; DNA: TGTGCCAGCAACTCGGGGTTAGTTGGTTCACCCCTCCACTTT
D: TRBD1; size: -; J: TRBJ1-1; V: TRBV7-9; CDR3: CASSPWTGIGNTEAFF; DNA: TGTGCCAGCAGCCCCTGGACAGGGATTGGAAACACTGAAGCTTTCTTT
D: -; size: -; J: TRBJ1-2; V: TRBV5-4; CDR3: CASSLGRGANYGYTF; DNA: TGTGCCAGCAGCTTGGGCCGGGGGGCTAACTATGGCTACACCTTC
D: -; size: -; J: TRBJ2-5; V: TRBV2; CDR3: CASSEVDYGRQETQYF; DNA: TGTGCCAGCAGTGAAGTGGATTATGGCAGGCAAGAGACCCAGTACTTC
D: TRBD1; size: -; J: TRBJ1-2; V: TRBV7-2; CDR3: CASSPRQGGGYTF; DNA: TGTGCCAGCAGCCCCCGACAGGGGGGAGGCTACACCTTC
D: TRBD1; size: -; J: TRBJ1-2; V: TRBV7-9; CDR3: CASSPRESPQGATGYGYTF; DNA: TGTGCCAGCAGCCCACGAGAGTCGCCGCAGGGGGCGACGGGCTATGGCTACACCTTC
D: -; size: -; J: TRBJ1-5; V: TRBV9; CDR3: CASSVGQDSNQPQHF; DNA: TGTGCCAGCAGCGTAGGGCAGGATAGCAATCAGCCCCAGCATTTT
D: -; size: -; J: TRBJ2-2; V: TRBV11-3; CDR3: CASSLDPSTGELFF; DNA: TGTGCCAGCAGCTTAGACCCTAGCACCGGGGAGCTGTTTTTT